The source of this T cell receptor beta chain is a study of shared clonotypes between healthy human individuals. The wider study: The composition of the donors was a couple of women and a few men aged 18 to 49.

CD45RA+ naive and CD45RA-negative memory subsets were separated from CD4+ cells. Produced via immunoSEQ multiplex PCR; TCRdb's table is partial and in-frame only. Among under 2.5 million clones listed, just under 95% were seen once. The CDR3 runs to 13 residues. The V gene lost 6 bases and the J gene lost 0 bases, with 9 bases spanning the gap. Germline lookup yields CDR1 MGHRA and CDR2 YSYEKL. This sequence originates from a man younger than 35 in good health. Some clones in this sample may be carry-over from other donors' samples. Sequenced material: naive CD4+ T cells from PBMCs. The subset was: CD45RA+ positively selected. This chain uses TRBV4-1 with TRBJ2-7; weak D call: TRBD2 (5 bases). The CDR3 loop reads CASSSGSSYEQYF. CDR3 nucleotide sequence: TGCGCCAGCAGTTCGGGGAGCTCCTACGAGCAGTACTTC.